The 31 T cell receptor beta chains given below trace back to one sample, sequenced in a study of neurological immune-mediated disorders. TCRdb analysed the 5' RACE reads with MiXCR anew, one entry per CDR3 protein. Among 45,000 to 65,000 distinct CDR3 sequences listed, less than 5% were seen once. Sequenced: PBMCs. The source is a man aged 45-65 years with multiple sclerosis.

This clonotype was picked up many times. This chain joins TRBV25-1 and TRBJ1-4; TRBD1 might be the D (5 bases). The V end lost 3 bases, the J end lost 3 bases, and 8 bases lay between the germline ends. CDR1 and CDR2 (germline): MGHDK, SYGVNS. The CDR3 runs to 14 residues. CDR3 in amino acids: CASSDGTPNEKLFF. DNA for the CDR3: TGTGCCAGCAGTGACGGGACCCCTAATGAAAAACTGTTTTTT. The full variable domain, rest sourced from reference TRBV25-1 and TRBJ1-4, is EADIYQTPRYLVIGTGKKITLECSQTMGHDKMYWYQQDPGMELHLIHYSYGVNSTEKGDLSSESTVSRIRTEHFPLTLESARPSHTSQYLCASSDGTPNEKLFFGSGTQLSVL.

This clonotype has at least ten counts. The chain links TRBV27 to TRBJ2-7, with 7 bases aligning to TRBD1. Germline lookup yields CDR1 MNHEY and CDR2 SMNVEV (reference sequence). J lost 3 bases, V lost 5 bases, and 10 bases had no gene match. CDR3 length equals 15 residues. This CDR3 is CASSGINRGHYEQYF. The CDR3 coding sequence is TGTGCCAGCAGTGGGATCAACAGGGGACACTACGAGCAGTACTTC.

This clonotype was counted ten times or more. The V and J genes are TRBV28 and TRBJ2-5, with D possibly being TRBD2 (7 bases). Trimming stripped 3 bases from V and 5 bases from J, with 13 bases between. Germline assignment: CDR1 MDHEN and CDR2 SYDVKM. The CDR3 sequence is 14 residues long. The CDR3 DNA reads as TGTGCCAGCAGTTTCTCGGGGGGCCTGGAGACCCAGTACTTC. This codes for CASSFSGGLETQYF.

At least ten counts were recorded for this clonotype. The V call is TRBV15, the J call TRBJ2-4; D possibly uses TRBD1 or TRBD2 (6 bases each). Germline V gene data show CDR1 as LNHNV and CDR2 as YYDKDF (reference sequence). The CDR3 is 18 amino acids. Trimming pared 0 bases from V and 2 bases from J, leaving 17 bases between. CDR3 sequence reads: CATSRDLEGVASKNIQYF. Here the CDR3 DNA reads TGTGCCACCAGCAGAGATCTGGAGGGGGTTGCTTCCAAAAACATTCAGTACTTC.

This clonotype showed up just a few times. The chain has TRBV5-1 and TRBJ2-2; D gene uncertain. V was clipped by 4 bases and J by 2 bases, with 6 bases between them. Germline V gene lookup returns CDR1 SGHRS and CDR2 YFSETQ. The CDR3 runs to 13 residues. The CDR3 sequence is CASSQDNTGELFF. The DNA of the CDR3 is TGCGCCAGCAGCCAGGACAACACCGGGGAGCTGTTTTTT.

This clonotype was seen more than once but under ten times. The CDR3: CASSQEERADEQYF. CDR3 DNA sequence: TGCGCCAGCAGCCAAGAGGAAAGGGCTGACGAGCAGTACTTC. The chain employs TRBV4-1 and TRBJ2-7; D remains unclear. The CDR3 runs 14 residues. Germline V CDR1 and CDR2: MGHRA, YSYEKL. V was pared by 0 bases and J by 5 bases, with 11 bases between.

There are a few counts of this clonotype. This chain uses TRBV25-1 with TRBJ2-1, with 9 bases that match TRBD2. The junction had 7 bases not matched to a gene; V was cut back by 7 bases and J by 9 bases. CDR1 MGHDK and CDR2 SYGVNS come from the germline V gene. The CDR3 totals 13 residues. For the CDR3, the DNA is TGTGCCAGCACTAAGCGGGAGGCGAGTGAGCAGTTCTTC. The encoded protein is CASTKREASEQFF. Using reference TRBV25-1 and TRBJ2-1 for the parts outside the CDR3, the full variable domain is EADIYQTPRYLVIGTGKKITLECSQTMGHDKMYWYQQDPGMELHLIHYSYGVNSTEKGDLSSESTVSRIRTEHFPLTLESARPSHTSQYLCASTKREASEQFFGPGTRLTVL.

Ten or more counts support this clonotype. The rearrangement links TRBV5-1 to TRBJ2-7; perhaps TRBD2 as D (6 bases). From germline, CDR1 is SGHRS and CDR2 YFSETQ. V gave up 3 bases and J gave up 0 bases, with 19 bases separating them. The CDR3 totals 17 residues. CDR3 amino acids: CASSSEGLKGSSYEQYF. In nucleotides, the CDR3 is TGCGCCAGCAGCTCCGAGGGACTCAAGGGTTCCTCCTACGAGCAGTACTTC. Based on the CDR3 plus reference TRBV5-1 and TRBJ2-7, the full variable domain is KAGVTQTPRYLIKTRGQQVTLSCSPISGHRSVSWYQQTPGQGLQFLFEYFSETQRNKGNFPGRFSGRQFSNSRSEMNVSTLELGDSALYLCASSSEGLKGSSYEQYFGPGTRLTVT.

This clonotype was seen many times. This chain links TRBV20-1 with TRBJ2-3; D is perhaps TRBD2 (5 bases). This CDR3 comprises 14 residues. The V gene lost 2 bases and the J gene lost 0 bases, with 9 bases spanning the gap. Looked up from germline, CDR1 is DFQATT and CDR2 is SNEGSKA (reference sequence). CDR3 protein: CSARMRASTDTQYF. In DNA, the CDR3 is TGCAGTGCTAGAATGCGGGCTAGCACAGATACGCAGTATTTT.

This clonotype was seen a handful of times. V usage is TRBV20-1 and J usage is TRBJ2-5; 9 bases line up with TRBD2. Germline CDR1 and CDR2: DFQATT and SNEGSKA (reference sequence). The CDR3 totals 15 residues. Losses at the gene ends were 0 bases for V and 3 bases for J; bases not matched to a gene: 5. The CDR3 DNA follows: TGCAGTGCTAGAGATCCGAGACTAGCGGAAGAGACCCAGTACTTC. It yields the protein CSARDPRLAEETQYF.

This clonotype was seen ten or more times. V and J are TRBV20-1 and TRBJ2-7; 8 bases are a match to TRBD1. The ends lost 2 bases at V and 6 bases at J; junction bases unmatched: 3. CDR3 size: 12 residues. The germline V gene has CDR1 DFQATT and CDR2 SNEGSKA (reference sequence). The DNA for the CDR3 is TGCAGTGCTAGACTTACAGGGGGCGAGCAGTACTTC. It is translated as CSARLTGGEQYF.

In its sample, this clonotype was seen many times. CDR3: CSAREMGYNEQFF. The CDR3 DNA sequence: TGCAGTGCTAGAGAAATGGGCTACAATGAGCAGTTCTTC. The chain has TRBV20-1 and TRBJ2-1; D is unclear. Germline V gene sequence: CDR1 DFQATT, CDR2 SNEGSKA (reference sequence). This CDR3 has 13 amino acids. V was shortened by 0 bases and J by 3 bases, with 6 bases between the two germline ends.

This clonotype was seen ten or more times. The chain couples TRBV6-5 to TRBJ2-7; maybe TRBD2 (6 bases). Germline lookup yields CDR1 MNHEY and CDR2 SVGAGI. The ends were cut back, 5 bases at V and 3 bases at J, with 17 bases in the middle. The CDR3 contains 15 residues. The CDR3, as DNA: TGTGCCAGCAGTAGCCCCGTGGGACTTAACTACGAGCAGTACTTC. It codes for CASSSPVGLNYEQYF.

This clonotype was found many times. The chain recombines TRBV4-2 with TRBJ1-1; tentatively, D is TRBD1 (6 bases). The CDR3 totals 15 residues. V lost 0 bases, J lost 4 bases, and 12 bases lay in between. CDR1 is LGHNA and CDR2 is YNFKEQ in the germline V gene. Here the CDR3 DNA reads TGTGCCAGCAGCCAAGAGGGGGGCGCGAGCACTGAAGCTTTCTTT. Protein sequence: CASSQEGGASTEAFF.

This clonotype was seen repeatedly, ten times or more. The rearrangement joins TRBV12-3 or TRBV12-4 to TRBJ1-2; D possibly corresponds to TRBD1 (6 bases). Trimming pared 7 bases from V and 8 bases from J, leaving 17 bases between. The CDR3 contains 13 residues. CDR3 residues: CASNRPTGSGYTF. CDR3 DNA: TGTGCCAGCAACCGACCGACAGGCTCCGGCTACACCTTC.

This clonotype was observed at least ten times. The chain's CDR3 is CASSLALAANTGELFF. The DNA of the CDR3 is TGCGCCAGCAGCTTGGCCTTGGCCGCGAACACCGGGGAGCTGTTTTTT. The chain joins TRBV5-1 to TRBJ2-2; D is uncertain. The CDR3 is made up of 16 amino acids. V was pared by 0 bases and J by 0 bases, with 9 bases between. Germline CDR1 and CDR2: SGHRS and YFSETQ.

In its sample, this clonotype was seen many times. The gene calls are TRBV20-1 and TRBJ2-3; TRBD2 matches at 11 bases. There are 17 residues in the CDR3. V shed 5 bases and J 7 bases; nucleotides not matched to a gene: 17. Germline CDR1 and CDR2: DFQATT and SNEGSKA (reference sequence). This chain's CDR3 is CSAPSPLLAGGVNTQYF. In nucleotides, the CDR3 is TGCAGTGCTCCCTCCCCCTTGCTAGCGGGGGGTGTAAATACGCAGTATTTT.

The V call is TRBV20-1, the J call TRBJ2-5, with 10 bases fitting TRBD2. This CDR3 is 17 amino acids long. Unmatched junction bases numbered 13, after V lost 5 bases and J lost 1 base. Germline V gene data show CDR1 as DFQATT and CDR2 as SNEGSKA (reference sequence). CDR3 DNA: TGCAGTGCTCATGCGGCTAGCGGGGGACCCCTCCAAGAGACCCAGTACTTC. Its translation is CSAHAASGGPLQETQYF.

This clonotype has ten or more counts. The rearrangement links TRBV6-6 to TRBJ1-5; the match to TRBD1 covers 9 bases. Germline V lookup: CDR1 MNHNY, CDR2 SVGAGI (reference sequence). J lost 5 bases, V lost 6 bases, and 5 bases had no gene match. This CDR3 spans 14 amino acids. CDR3 nucleotide sequence: TGTGCCAGCAGAAAAACAGGGGGCGATCAGCCCCAGCATTTT. It specifies CASRKTGGDQPQHF.

Many counts were recorded for this clonotype. The V call is TRBV24-1, the J call TRBJ2-1; D tentatively fits TRBD1 or TRBD2 (5 bases each). V lost 8 bases and J 6 bases, leaving 10 bases between the germline ends. The germline V gene has CDR1 KGHDR and CDR2 SFDVKD. The CDR3 consists of 12 residues. CDR3 amino acids: CATMGVSNEQFF. The DNA of the CDR3 is TGTGCCACCATGGGGGTGAGCAATGAGCAGTTCTTC.

This clonotype was seen ten or more times. The V call is TRBV6-1, the J call TRBJ2-4; 10 bases are shared with TRBD2. V lost 3 bases and J lost 7; bases outside the gene matches: 9. There are 16 residues in the CDR3. The germline V gene has CDR1 MNHNS and CDR2 SASEGT. The CDR3 loop reads CASSDRTSGEGNIQYF. DNA of the CDR3: TGTGCCAGCAGTGACCGAACTAGCGGGGAAGGTAACATTCAGTACTTC.

This clonotype was found many times. V usage is TRBV7-6 and J usage is TRBJ2-5; 10 bases are a match to TRBD2. Germline CDR1 SGHVS, CDR2 FNYEAQ. Trimming at V came to 7 bases and at J to 0 bases, leaving 8 bases not matched to a gene. CDR3 length equals 16 residues. CDR3 DNA sequence: TGTGCCAGCACCCGATCTAGCGGGGGAAACCAAGAGACCCAGTACTTC. This gives the protein CASTRSSGGNQETQYF.

This clonotype was counted at least ten times. The chain uses TRBV30 and TRBJ2-7, with D unresolved. This CDR3 region has 14 residues. V lost 2 bases to trimming and J lost 3 bases, with 14 bases between them. The germline V gene encodes CDR1 GTSNPN and CDR2 SVGIG (reference sequence). Here the CDR3 DNA reads TGTGCCTGGAGTCGCGGTAGGCTTGTCTACGAGCAGTACTTC. Protein sequence: CAWSRGRLVYEQYF.

The J gene is TRBJ1-5, the V gene TRBV6-2 or TRBV6-3; D is possibly TRBD1 (6 bases). Per germline, CDR1 MNHEY and CDR2 SVGEGT. Deletions cut 2 bases from V and 2 bases from J, with 13 bases between. The CDR3 contains 16 residues. CDR3 DNA sequence: TGTGCCAGCAGTTACATGGGGGCAGGGGGCAATCAGCCCCAGCATTTT. The encoded protein is CASSYMGAGGNQPQHF.

By share of the sample, this clonotype is medium-sized. The chain uses TRBV5-6 and TRBJ2-1; TRBD2 matches 9 bases. The CDR3 contains 15 residues. The germline CDR1 and CDR2 sequences are SGHDT and YYEEEE. J lost 8 bases, V lost 4 bases, and 10 bases had no gene match. The CDR3 DNA sequence: TGTGCCAGCAGCGGGGGTAGCGGGAGCGTTTATGAGCAGTTCTTC. Translated, it gives CASSGGSGSVYEQFF.

This clonotype has at least ten counts. This rearrangement joins TRBV20-1 to TRBJ1-1, with D uncertain. Trimming took 5 bases from V and 2 from J, leaving 6 bases between them. The CDR3 runs 11 residues. Germline assignment: CDR1 DFQATT and CDR2 SNEGSKA (reference sequence). The DNA for the CDR3 is TGCAGTGCTGGCCCCAACACTGAAGCTTTCTTT. It yields the protein CSAGPNTEAFF.

Points on this clonotype: This could be a read error, since a much larger clone is one nucleotide away. The chain employs TRBV4-2 and TRBJ2-7; D may match TRBD1 or TRBD2 (5 bases each). The CDR3 sequence is 13 residues long. CDR1 and CDR2 from the germline V gene are LGHNA and YNFKEQ. V gave up 4 bases and J gave up 2 bases, with 9 bases separating them. The CDR3 DNA follows: TGTGCCAGCAGCCCTAGAGGGGCCTACGAGCAGTACTTC. Protein: CASSPRGAYEQYF.

This chain links TRBV7-9 with TRBJ2-3; D is unclear. Trimming left V 10 bases short and J 2 bases short, with 13 bases between. CDR3 length equals 13 residues. Germline V gene lookup returns CDR1 SEHNR and CDR2 FQNEAQ (reference sequence). CDR3 loop: CATRPLNTDTQYF. The DNA for the CDR3 is TGTGCCACCCGACCTCTTAACACAGATACGCAGTATTTT.

This clonotype was detected many times. The V gene is TRBV27, the J gene TRBJ1-2; D not certain. Trimming took 2 bases from V and 3 from J, leaving 7 bases between them. CDR1 and CDR2 (germline): MNHEY, SMNVEV (reference sequence). The CDR3 length is 13 residues. CDR3 coding DNA: TGTGCCAGCAGTTTAAGGGCAGACTATGGCTACACCTTC. Protein: CASSLRADYGYTF.

This clonotype was seen at least ten times. J is TRBJ2-1 and V is TRBV28; the D is unclear. This CDR3 comprises 15 residues. V lost 1 base to trimming and J lost 5 bases, with 12 bases between them. Germline loops: CDR1 MDHEN, CDR2 SYDVKM. CDR3 sequence: CASSLSAKSNNEQFF. The DNA for the CDR3 is TGTGCCAGCAGTTTATCGGCCAAATCGAACAATGAGCAGTTCTTC.

This clonotype was recorded many times. V usage is TRBV29-1 and J usage is TRBJ2-7; a possible D gene is TRBD1 (5 bases). Germline V gene lookup returns CDR1 SQVTM and CDR2 ANQGSEA. The CDR3 length is 13 residues. V lost 2 bases, J lost 4 bases, and 12 bases lay in between. The CDR3 reads CSVETDREYEQYF. As DNA, the CDR3 is TGCAGCGTTGAAACAGACAGAGAGTACGAGCAGTACTTC.